A single sample is the source of the 18 T cell receptor beta chains below, sequenced in a study of OX40 agonist ivuxolimab in advanced cancers. TCRdb's copy holds only in-frame clones and misses some; the assay was immunoSEQ multiplex PCR. Among over 70,000 clones, 80% to 90% were seen once, and the ten largest hold around 2%. Source: CD4+ or CD8+ T cells sorted from blood, taken in a trial of the OX40 agonist ivuxolimab. These receptors all come from an adult with an advanced solid tumor such as melanoma, head and neck, liver or kidney cancer.

A few counts support this clone. J is TRBJ1-5 and V is TRBV9, with a possible D match to TRBD1 (5 bases). The germline V and J ends were trimmed by 0 bases and 6 bases, with 10 bases remaining between them. CDR3 length: 14 amino acids. In germline, CDR1 is SGDLS, CDR2 YYNGEE. The CDR3 DNA reads TGTGCCAGCAGCGTAGGTTTCAGGGCTCAGCCCCAGCATTTT. It codes for CASSVGFRAQPQHF.

On this clone: One junction end does not reproduce the germline sequence, and a read error may be involved. The chain couples TRBV19 to TRBJ1-4; D not resolved. Germline CDR1 is LNHDA and CDR2 is SQIVND (reference sequence). The CDR3 consists of 14 residues. The CDR3 DNA reads TGTGCCAGTAGCATAGGCACAACTAATGAAAAACTGTTTTTT. Protein product: CASSIGTTNEKLFF.

The chain joins TRBV11-2 to TRBJ1-1, with no clear D. Germline V lookup: CDR1 SGHAT, CDR2 FQNNGV. V lost 4 bases to trimming and J lost 5 bases, with 14 bases between them. The CDR3 is made up of 14 amino acids. Written as DNA, the CDR3 is TGTGCCAGCAGCTCGACCGGGAGTTCGACTGAAGCTTTCTTT. Protein product: CASSSTGSSTEAFF.

The rearrangement links TRBV19 to TRBJ1-2; a weak D match, TRBD1 (6 bases). CDR1 is LNHDA, CDR2 SQIVND, per germline (reference sequence). The CDR3 runs 13 residues. V was trimmed by 10 bases and J by 2 bases, leaving 14 bases between them. The CDR3 DNA is TGTGCCACCGAACCTGACAGGAACTATGGCTACACCTTC. It yields the protein CATEPDRNYGYTF.

The CDR3 sequence: CASRNSGGASGELFF. CDR3 DNA: TGTGCCAGTAGAAATAGCGGGGGGGCCTCCGGGGAGCTGTTTTTT. This sequence joins TRBV19 and TRBJ2-2; 11 bases match TRBD2. Germline CDR1 LNHDA, CDR2 SQIVND (reference sequence). There are 15 residues in the CDR3. V gave up 6 bases and J gave up 6 bases; unmatched junction bases: 6.

The DNA of the CDR3 is TGTGCCAGCAGTTACTCTGGCCTTAGGTTACATGGCTACACCTTC. Amino acid sequence: CASSYSGLRLHGYTF. The chain couples TRBV6-6 to TRBJ1-2; no definite D call. Germline lookup yields CDR1 MNHNY and CDR2 SVGAGI (reference sequence). CDR3 length equals 15 residues. Trimming pared 0 bases from V and 6 bases from J, leaving 14 bases between.

V gene TRBV7-3 combines with J gene TRBJ2-1; the match to TRBD1 covers 8 bases. This CDR3 spans 16 amino acids. V lost 5 bases, J lost 5 bases, and 11 bases stayed unmatched. Germline CDR1 SGHTA, CDR2 FQGTGA. The CDR3 here is CASSPGRQGWDNEQFF. CDR3 coding DNA: TGTGCCAGCAGCCCAGGACGACAGGGGTGGGACAATGAGCAGTTCTTC.

The chain employs TRBV5-1 and TRBJ2-7, with TRBD1 matching 7 bases. CDR1 is SGHRS, CDR2 YFSETQ, per germline. The CDR3 length is 14 residues. V was pared by 3 bases and J by 6 bases, with 9 bases of the junction left unmatched. CDR3 amino acids: CASSYTGTVLEQYF. The DNA of the CDR3 is TGCGCCAGCAGCTATACCGGGACAGTCCTCGAGCAGTACTTC.

The rearrangement uses TRBV30 and TRBJ2-3; 10 nucleotides agree with TRBD1. The CDR3 extends over 14 amino acids. V lost 2 bases, J lost 5 bases, and 4 bases stayed unmatched. The germline V gene encodes CDR1 GTSNPN and CDR2 SVGIG (reference sequence). CDR3 sequence (DNA): TGTGCCTGGAGTCCCGGGACAGGGGTAGATACGCAGTATTTT. Amino acids: CAWSPGTGVDTQYF.

The J gene is TRBJ2-2, the V gene TRBV2; tentative D call: TRBD1 (5 bases). The ends were cut back, 2 bases at V and 4 bases at J, with 14 bases in the middle. CDR3 length equals 16 residues. Germline V gene data show CDR1 as SNHLY and CDR2 as FYNNEI. The CDR3 DNA follows: TGTGCCAGCAGTGAATCGCGCCTAAGGGGCACCGGGGAGCTGTTTTTT. Encoded protein: CASSESRLRGTGELFF.

This clone was seen only a few times. The chain carries TRBV5-1 and TRBJ1-6, with D perhaps TRBD1 (6 bases). The CDR3 sequence is 15 residues long. Per germline, CDR1 SGHRS and CDR2 YFSETQ. The V and J ends lost 4 bases and 7 bases respectively, with 15 bases between them. The CDR3, as DNA: TGCGCCAGCAGCGGTACTGCGGGGGCCAATTCACCCCTCCACTTT. Translation: CASSGTAGANSPLHF.

This clone was observed a handful of times. This chain uses TRBV29-1 with TRBJ2-3, with a possible D match to TRBD2 (6 bases). V lost 7 bases and J 2 bases, leaving 16 bases between the germline ends. The CDR3 consists of 14 residues. Germline V lookup: CDR1 SQVTM, CDR2 ANQGSEA. The CDR3 DNA follows: TGCAGCGCCCACGCGGGGAGAAACACAGATACGCAGTATTTT. This codes for CSAHAGRNTDTQYF.

J is TRBJ2-7 and V is TRBV28, with D perhaps TRBD1 or TRBD2 (6 bases each). V lost 2 bases and J 0 bases, leaving 8 bases between the germline ends. CDR3 size: 14 residues. Germline CDR1 MDHEN, CDR2 SYDVKM. This CDR3 is CASSLPGASYEQYF. CDR3 nucleotide sequence: TGTGCCAGCAGTTTACCGGGGGCCTCCTACGAGCAGTACTTC.

The chain has TRBV11-2 and TRBJ2-3; perhaps TRBD1 as D (7 bases). The CDR3 spans 19 residues. CDR1 SGHAT and CDR2 FQNNGV come from the germline V gene. The germline V and J ends were trimmed by 5 bases and 3 bases, with 27 bases remaining between them. CDR3 DNA: TGTGCCAGCAGCCCTCAGGGAGGAGGGGGCGGTCGGGTAACAGATACGCAGTATTTT. It specifies CASSPQGGGGGRVTDTQYF.

This clone has a handful of counts. The same CDR3 is also encoded by other DNA sequences in this sample. V and J are TRBV5-1 and TRBJ1-2, with 10 bases fitting TRBD1. From germline, CDR1 is SGHRS and CDR2 YFSETQ. V shed 0 bases and J 1 base; nucleotides not matched to a gene: 3. The CDR3 spans 16 residues. The CDR3 sequence is CASSLVDRGDNYGYTF. The CDR3 nucleotides are TGCGCCAGCAGCTTGGTGGACAGGGGGGATAACTATGGCTACACCTTC.

The V and J genes are TRBV10-3 and TRBJ1-2; 7 nucleotides match TRBD1. The CDR3 spans 12 residues. Germline CDR1 is ENHRY and CDR2 is SYGVKD. The CDR3 spells CALQGGSDGYTF. The CDR3 DNA is TGTGCTCTCCAGGGGGGGTCGGATGGCTACACCTTC.

The chain links TRBV9 to TRBJ2-5; 9 nucleotides agree with TRBD2. V lost 1 base and J lost 4; bases outside the gene matches: 11. The germline V gene has CDR1 SGDLS and CDR2 YYNGEE. The CDR3 sequence is 17 residues long. The CDR3 region has the DNA TGTGCCAGCAGCGTAACGGCGGGGGGGCGAGTCCCAGAGACCCAGTACTTC. Its protein product is CASSVTAGGRVPETQYF.

The chain joins TRBV5-1 to TRBJ1-1; 7 nucleotides line up with TRBD1. Germline trimming cut 3 bases from V and 3 bases from J; bases unmatched to any gene: 14. CDR1 is SGHRS and CDR2 is YFSETQ in the germline V gene. The length of the CDR3 is 17 residues. CDR3 bases: TGCGCCAGCAGCTGGCGGAGAGACAGGGCAGACGACACTGAAGCTTTCTTT. This sequence encodes CASSWRRDRADDTEAFF.